The 17 T cell receptor beta chains in this list originate from one sample, sequenced in a study of blood T cell repertoires in COVID-19. Generated by immunoSEQ multiplex PCR, the TCRdb table keeps only in-frame clones and is missing some. The sample yields about 410,000 clones, 89% seen once. The sequencing input was peripheral blood. These receptors all stem from a woman in her forties with COVID-19, enrolled during active disease.

In nucleotides, the CDR3 is TGTGCCAGCCATTCGGGGACTAGCGGATTAGGGACCCAGTACTTC. This gives the protein CASHSGTSGLGTQYF. The chain is built from TRBV28 and TRBJ2-5; 11 bases match TRBD2. The CDR3 runs 15 residues. V gave up 8 bases and J gave up 7 bases; unmatched junction bases: 12. Germline values: CDR1 MDHEN, CDR2 SYDVKM.

The table lists this clone with a count of one. The chain links TRBV5-1 to TRBJ2-5, with TRBD2 matching 9 bases. Germline CDR1 reads SGHRS; CDR2 reads YFSETQ. This CDR3 comprises 15 residues. Germline trimming cut 4 bases from V and 0 bases from J; bases unmatched to any gene: 4. CDR3 region: CASSMAGGDQETQYF. CDR3 DNA: TGCGCCAGCAGCATGGCGGGGGGGGACCAAGAGACCCAGTACTTC.

Concerning this clone itself: Other DNA sequences in this sample translate to the same CDR3. The genes are TRBV6-5 and TRBJ1-5; 8 positions agree with TRBD1. Trimming at V came to 5 bases and at J to 3 bases, leaving 6 bases not matched to a gene. Germline CDR1 reads MNHEY; CDR2 reads SVGAGI. This CDR3 spans 15 amino acids. The CDR3 spells CASSPDRGNNQPQHF. Here the CDR3 DNA reads TGTGCCAGCAGTCCCGACAGGGGCAACAATCAGCCCCAGCATTTT.

The chain carries TRBV28 and TRBJ1-2; weak D call: TRBD1 (6 bases). CDR1 is MDHEN and CDR2 is SYDVKM in the germline V gene. The CDR3 extends over 14 amino acids. V was shortened by 6 bases and J by 5 bases, with 16 bases between the two germline ends. Here the CDR3 reads CASSHGQTAYGYTF. CDR3 coding DNA: TGTGCCAGCAGCCACGGACAGACAGCTTATGGCTACACCTTC.

The V gene is TRBV5-6, the J gene TRBJ1-4; possible D gene TRBD1, 6 bases. Trimming removed 2 bases from V and 3 bases from J, with 11 bases in between. CDR3 length: 15 amino acids. From germline, CDR1 is SGHDT and CDR2 YYEEEE. CDR3 DNA sequence: TGTGCCAGCAGCTTTCAGGGGAGCGCTAATGAAAAACTGTTTTTT. Translated: CASSFQGSANEKLFF. Variable domain in full (rest from reference TRBV5-6 and TRBJ1-4): DAGVTQSPTHLIKTRGQQVTLRCSPKSGHDTVSWYQQALGQGPQFIFQYYEEEERQRGNFPDRFSGHQFPNYSSELNVNALLLGDSALYLCASSFQGSANEKLFFGSGTQLSVL.

To note about this clone: An end of the junction does not agree with germline; a read error may underlie this. The chain is built from TRBV2 and TRBJ1-1; D unclear. The germline CDR1 and CDR2 sequences are SNHLY and FYNNEI. The CDR3 is made up of 12 amino acids. The CDR3 bases are TGTGCCAGCAGGGAAGACACCACCGAAGCTTTCTTT. Residues: CASREDTTEAFF.

V gene TRBV6-2 or TRBV6-3 combines with J gene TRBJ1-1, with unresolved D. Looked up from germline, CDR1 is MNHEY and CDR2 is SVGEGT. V was shortened by 6 bases and J by 0 bases, with 11 bases between the two germline ends. This CDR3 has 14 residues. The CDR3 sequence: CASSPEPLNTEAFF. The CDR3, as DNA: TGTGCCAGCAGCCCGGAGCCCCTGAACACTGAAGCTTTCTTT.

The CDR3 DNA sequence: TGCGCCAGCAGCTCCGAGGTGAAGGGGTCTGGGGCCAACGTCCTGACTTTC. Its translation is CASSSEVKGSGANVLTF. This chain links TRBV5-1 with TRBJ2-6, with D perhaps TRBD1 (5 bases). Germline-derived CDR1 and CDR2 are SGHRS and YFSETQ. The V end lost 3 bases, the J end lost 1 base, and 14 bases lay between the germline ends. CDR3 length: 17 residues.

The rearrangement joins TRBV7-3 to TRBJ2-1, with D possibly being TRBD2 (6 bases). V dropped 6 bases and J dropped 0 bases, with 15 bases sitting between them. The CDR3 is 16 amino acids. Germline CDR1 is SGHTA and CDR2 is FQGTGA. The CDR3 nucleotides read TGTGCCAGCAGGGAAAACGGCGGGGTCTCCTACAATGAGCAGTTCTTC. Residues: CASRENGGVSYNEQFF.

The chain uses TRBV11-2 and TRBJ2-7, with no clear D. V lost 0 bases and J 5 bases, leaving 8 bases between the germline ends. Per germline, CDR1 SGHAT and CDR2 FQNNGV. The CDR3 runs to 13 residues. The DNA of the CDR3 is TGTGCCAGCAGCTTAGACAGGTTAGACGAGCAGTACTTC. Translating gives CASSLDRLDEQYF.

In nucleotides, the CDR3 is TGTGCCAGTAGTACCAACACAGGCCTGAACACTGAAGCTTTCTTT. Protein sequence: CASSTNTGLNTEAFF. This sequence joins TRBV19 and TRBJ1-1; perhaps TRBD1 as D (5 bases). V was cut by 4 bases and J by 0 bases, with 12 bases left in between. Germline CDR1 reads LNHDA; CDR2 reads SQIVND (reference sequence). The CDR3 totals 15 residues.

The gene calls are TRBV7-8 and TRBJ2-6; D is undetermined. The V end was cut by 2 bases, the J end by 0 bases, with 5 bases between. The CDR3 spans 15 residues. The germline gives CDR1 SGHVS, CDR2 FQNEAQ. CDR3 sequence reads: CASSLRVSGANVLTF. The CDR3 coding sequence is TGTGCCAGCAGCTTAAGAGTCTCTGGGGCCAACGTCCTGACTTTC. Full variable domain (outside the CDR3, taken from reference TRBV7-8 and TRBJ2-6): GAGVSQSPRYKVAKRGQDVALRCDPISGHVSLFWYQQALGQGPEFLTYFQNEAQLDKSGLPSDRFFAERPEGSVSTLKIQRTQQEDSAVYLCASSLRVSGANVLTFGAGSRLTVL.

The chain recombines TRBV9 with TRBJ1-5, with TRBD1 matching 7 bases. V was clipped by 4 bases and J by 1 base; unmatched bases: 2. Germline CDR1 SGDLS, CDR2 YYNGEE. CDR3 length equals 14 residues. The CDR3 protein is CASSPRGSNQPQHF. CDR3 DNA: TGTGCCAGCAGCCCCAGGGGGAGCAATCAGCCCCAGCATTTT.

This clone was observed once. The chain uses TRBV4-3 and TRBJ2-7; the match to TRBD1 covers 7 bases. Per germline, CDR1 LGHNA and CDR2 YSLEER. The CDR3 consists of 13 residues. V was pared by 1 base and J by 5 bases, with 2 bases of the junction left unmatched. CDR3 nucleotides: TGCGCCAGCAGCCAAGTAGGGGGCGACGAGCAGTACTTC. Its protein is CASSQVGGDEQYF.

This chain joins TRBV18 and TRBJ1-1; 7 nucleotides line up with TRBD1. The CDR3 runs to 15 residues. Germline V gene sequence: CDR1 KGHSH, CDR2 LQKENI. Trimming at V came to 4 bases and at J to 3 bases, leaving 8 bases not matched to a gene. DNA for the CDR3: TGTGCCAGCTCACTTACGACAGGGTTGGACACTGAAGCTTTCTTT. As protein: CASSLTTGLDTEAFF.

The chain recombines TRBV27 with TRBJ1-1; possible D gene TRBD1, 5 bases. The germline CDR1 and CDR2 sequences are MNHEY and SMNVEV (reference sequence). The CDR3 has 13 amino acids. The V end lost 6 bases, the J end lost 6 bases, and 14 bases lay between the germline ends. CDR3 amino acids: CASRFHPGAEAFF. CDR3 bases: TGTGCCAGCAGATTCCACCCGGGGGCTGAAGCTTTCTTT.

This sequence joins TRBV12-5 and TRBJ2-1; D gene ambiguous. Trimming removed 0 bases at V and 10 bases at J, with 10 bases between. The CDR3 consists of 13 residues. Germline CDR1 is LGHNT and CDR2 is FRNRAP. CDR3 in DNA: TGTGCTAGTGGTTTGGTACTCTCGAACGAGCAGTTCTTC. Its translation is CASGLVLSNEQFF. The variable domain in full, completed from reference TRBV12-5 and TRBJ2-1, reads DARVTQTPRHKVTEMGQEVTMRCQPILGHNTVFWYRQTMMQGLELLAYFRNRAPLDDSGMPKDRFSAEMPDATLATLKIQPSEPRDSAVYFCASGLVLSNEQFFGPGTRLTVL.